The 19 T cell receptor beta chains reported below all come from one sample, sequenced in a study of blood T cell repertoires in COVID-19. Data came from immunoSEQ multiplex PCR; TCRdb stores just in-frame clones and leaves some out. The data contain just under 45,000 clones, roughly 89% of them seen just once; the ten biggest clones take up 3% to 5%. Sample: peripheral blood. The receptors here all came from a man aged 35 to 55 with COVID-19, enrolled during active disease.

The gene calls are TRBV28 and TRBJ2-7; TRBD1 agrees at 8 bases. The CDR3 extends over 13 amino acids. CDR1 is MDHEN and CDR2 is SYDVKM in the germline V gene. Trimming took 5 bases from V and 5 from J; bases not matched to a gene: 5. CDR3: CASSPDRGHEQYF. DNA for the CDR3: TGTGCCAGCAGTCCCGACAGGGGCCACGAGCAGTACTTC.

The rearrangement links TRBV6-5 to TRBJ2-3; possible D gene TRBD2, 5 bases. Germline CDR1 and CDR2: MNHEY and SVGAGI. The CDR3 runs 14 residues. Trimming shortened V by 6 bases and J by 2 bases, and 12 bases separated the two germline ends. The CDR3 DNA reads as TGTGCCAGCAGCGACCGGACTCTCACAGATACGCAGTATTTT. Translating gives CASSDRTLTDTQYF.

The chain carries TRBV5-1 and TRBJ2-1; 9 bases are shared with TRBD2. Germline CDR1 is SGHRS and CDR2 is YFSETQ. CDR3 length: 15 residues. The ends lost 2 bases at V and 7 bases at J; junction bases unmatched: 7. The CDR3 sequence: CASSFSGSRGNEQFF. CDR3 DNA sequence: TGCGCCAGCAGCTTTAGCGGGAGTAGGGGGAATGAGCAGTTCTTC. Full variable domain (remainder filled in from reference TRBV5-1 and TRBJ2-1): KAGVTQTPRYLIKTRGQQVTLSCSPISGHRSVSWYQQTPGQGLQFLFEYFSETQRNKGNFPGRFSGRQFSNSRSEMNVSTLELGDSALYLCASSFSGSRGNEQFFGPGTRLTVL.

This clone came up once. V is TRBV2 and J is TRBJ1-1; D unclear. V was trimmed by 6 bases and J by 2 bases, leaving 16 bases between them. CDR1 is SNHLY and CDR2 is FYNNEI in the germline V gene. The CDR3 is made up of 15 amino acids. CDR3 bases: TGTGCCAGCAGGACTCTCGACGCCAGCAACACTGAAGCTTTCTTT. Encoded protein: CASRTLDASNTEAFF.

This clone has a handful of counts. This sequence joins TRBV19 and TRBJ2-2, with 8 bases matching TRBD2. After removal of 5 bases from V and 0 bases from J, the junction contained 5 bases not matched to a gene. The germline CDR1 and CDR2 sequences are LNHDA and SQIVND (reference sequence). This CDR3 region has 16 residues. The CDR3 reads CASSPPGGTNTGELFF. The CDR3 nucleotides are TGTGCCAGTAGTCCCCCGGGGGGGACGAACACCGGGGAGCTGTTTTTT.

The CDR3 sequence: CASSYVAGDYNEQFF. The DNA of the CDR3 is TGTGCCAGCAGCTACGTAGCGGGAGACTACAATGAGCAGTTCTTC. The J gene is TRBJ2-1, the V gene TRBV11-2, with 9 bases matching TRBD2. The CDR3 contains 15 residues. V dropped 4 bases and J dropped 3; count of bases not matched to a gene: 4. From germline, CDR1 is SGHAT and CDR2 FQNNGV.

The chain uses TRBV5-6 and TRBJ2-3; TRBD2 matches at 12 bases. Losses at the gene ends were 3 bases for V and 3 bases for J; bases not matched to a gene: 5. The CDR3 runs 16 residues. Germline-derived CDR1 and CDR2 are SGHDT and YYEEEE. CDR3 residues: CASSSPLAGGTDTQYF. The CDR3 DNA reads as TGTGCCAGCAGCTCCCCTCTAGCGGGAGGGACAGATACGCAGTATTTT.

This chain connects TRBV11-2 to TRBJ2-5; D not resolved. Germline V CDR1 and CDR2: SGHAT, FQNNGV. The V end was cut by 4 bases, the J end by 4 bases, with 7 bases between. The CDR3 sequence is 12 residues long. The CDR3 protein is CASSSRPETQYF. In DNA, the CDR3 is TGTGCCAGCAGCTCCAGGCCAGAGACCCAGTACTTC.

This chain links TRBV2 with TRBJ1-4, with D uncertain. The germline V gene encodes CDR1 SNHLY and CDR2 FYNNEI. CDR3 length equals 16 residues. The V and J ends lost 4 bases and 0 bases respectively, with 12 bases between them. For the CDR3, the DNA is TGTGCCAGCAGTGTTAGACACACGGCAACTAATGAAAAACTGTTTTTT. Its protein is CASSVRHTATNEKLFF.

V and J are TRBV5-1 and TRBJ2-3; perhaps TRBD1 as D (5 bases). V was cut by 0 bases and J by 2 bases, with 7 bases left in between. CDR1 and CDR2 (germline): SGHRS, YFSETQ. The CDR3 has 14 residues. The CDR3 DNA sequence: TGCGCCAGCAGCTTGGGGACAAACACAGATACGCAGTATTTT. Translation: CASSLGTNTDTQYF.

V gene TRBV6-6 combines with J gene TRBJ2-7; 8 bases agree with TRBD2. Trimming removed 6 bases from V and 1 base from J; junction bases left unmatched: 8. Germline V CDR1 and CDR2: MNHNY, SVGAGI (reference sequence). The CDR3 is 15 residues long. The CDR3 sequence: CASRTTSGPSYEQYF. In nucleotides, the CDR3 is TGTGCCAGCAGAACCACTAGCGGTCCGTCCTACGAGCAGTACTTC.

V usage is TRBV12-3 or TRBV12-4 and J usage is TRBJ1-5, with a weak D call TRBD1 (6 bases). There are 13 residues in the CDR3. The germline V and J ends were trimmed by 3 bases and 11 bases, with 14 bases remaining between them. Written as DNA, the CDR3 is TGTGCCAGCAGTTTCGGTCAGAACAGGGCCCAGCATTTT. This encodes CASSFGQNRAQHF.

The V call is TRBV29-1, the J call TRBJ2-3; 12 bases map to TRBD2. Germline V CDR1 and CDR2: SQVTM, ANQGSEA. The V and J ends lost 1 base and 5 bases, in that order; junction bases with no gene match: 7. This CDR3 has 16 amino acids. CDR3 sequence: CSVEGSSGGALDTQYF. The CDR3, as DNA: TGCAGCGTTGAAGGCTCTAGCGGGGGGGCTTTAGATACGCAGTATTTT.

The chain carries TRBV19 and TRBJ1-1; D is undetermined. The V gene lost 4 bases and the J gene lost 3 bases, with 9 bases spanning the gap. This CDR3 spans 13 amino acids. Germline V gene sequence: CDR1 LNHDA, CDR2 SQIVND (reference sequence). CDR3 protein: CASSRQSDTEAFF. The CDR3 bases are TGTGCCAGTAGTAGACAATCGGACACTGAAGCTTTCTTT.

The genes are TRBV27 and TRBJ1-6; perhaps TRBD1 as D (6 bases). Germline V gene lookup returns CDR1 MNHEY and CDR2 SMNVEV (reference sequence). The CDR3 covers 17 residues. The V end lost 0 bases, the J end lost 4 bases, and 13 bases lay between the germline ends. The CDR3 spells CASSLSNRGFYNSPLHF. Written as DNA, the CDR3 is TGTGCCAGCAGTTTATCGAATAGGGGGTTTTATAATTCACCCCTCCACTTT.

This clone appeared a single time. The CDR3 is CATSDGTSGLEQYF. For the CDR3, the DNA is TGTGCCACCTCGGATGGTACTAGCGGTCTGGAGCAGTACTTC. The chain joins TRBV24-1 to TRBJ2-7; 8 bases match TRBD2. Germline CDR1 and CDR2: KGHDR and SFDVKD. The V and J ends lost 9 bases and 7 bases, in that order; junction bases with no gene match: 13. CDR3 length: 14 amino acids.

This clone was observed a handful of times. The CDR3 sequence: CASSPRTSGGSSYNEQFF. Here the CDR3 DNA reads TGTGCCAGCAGCCCCCGGACTAGCGGGGGGAGCTCCTACAATGAGCAGTTCTTC. The V and J genes are TRBV11-2 and TRBJ2-1, with 14 nucleotides matching TRBD2. In germline, CDR1 is SGHAT, CDR2 FQNNGV. V gave up 5 bases and J gave up 0 bases; unmatched junction bases: 6. The CDR3 runs to 18 residues.

V is TRBV5-1 and J is TRBJ2-1; a possible D gene is TRBD2 (6 bases). CDR3 length: 15 residues. Trimming removed 1 base at V and 8 bases at J, with 16 bases between. Per germline, CDR1 SGHRS and CDR2 YFSETQ. CDR3 loop: CASSLLDREFDEQFF. The CDR3 nucleotides read TGCGCCAGCAGCTTGCTTGATCGGGAGTTCGATGAGCAGTTCTTC.

This chain uses TRBV5-6 with TRBJ2-7; unclear D gene. The CDR3 sequence is 13 residues long. Trimming shortened V by 1 base and J by 3 bases, and 8 bases separated the two germline ends. Germline V lookup: CDR1 SGHDT, CDR2 YYEEEE. Here the CDR3 reads CASSLYSLYEQYF. The CDR3 nucleotides are TGTGCCAGCAGCTTGTACAGCCTCTACGAGCAGTACTTC.